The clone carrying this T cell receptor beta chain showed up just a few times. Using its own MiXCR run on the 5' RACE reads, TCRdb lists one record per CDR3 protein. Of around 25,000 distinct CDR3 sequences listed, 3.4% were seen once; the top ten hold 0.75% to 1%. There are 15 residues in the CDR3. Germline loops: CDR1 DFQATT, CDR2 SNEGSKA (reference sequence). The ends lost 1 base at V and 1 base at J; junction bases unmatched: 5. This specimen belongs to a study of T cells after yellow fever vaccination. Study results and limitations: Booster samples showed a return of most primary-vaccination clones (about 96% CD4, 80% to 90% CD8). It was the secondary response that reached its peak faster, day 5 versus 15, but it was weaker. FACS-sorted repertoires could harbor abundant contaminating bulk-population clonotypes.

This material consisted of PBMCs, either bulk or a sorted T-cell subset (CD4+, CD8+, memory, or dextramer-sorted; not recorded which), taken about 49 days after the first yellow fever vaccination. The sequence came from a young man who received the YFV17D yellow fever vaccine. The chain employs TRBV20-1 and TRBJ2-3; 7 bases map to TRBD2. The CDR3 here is CSARGAGEGTDTQYF. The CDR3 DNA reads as TGCAGTGCTAGAGGGGCGGGGGAGGGCACAGATACGCAGTATTTT.